This entry lists 4 T cell receptor beta chains sequenced from one sample in a study of OX40 agonist ivuxolimab in advanced cancers. Using immunoSEQ multiplex PCR, the repertoire was profiled, and TCRdb retains in-frame clones only, with some absent. The data show around 49,000 clones, 84% seen once. The sequenced sample was CD4+ or CD8+ T cells sorted from blood, obtained in a trial of the OX40 agonist ivuxolimab. The receptors shown here come from an adult with an advanced solid tumor such as melanoma, head and neck, liver or kidney cancer.

The CDR3 spells CASSLLGQVSNQPQHF. The DNA for the CDR3 is TGTGCCAGCAGTTTATTGGGACAAGTTAGCAATCAGCCCCAGCATTTT. The J gene is TRBJ1-5, the V gene TRBV27; D might be TRBD1 (6 bases). In germline, CDR1 is MNHEY, CDR2 SMNVEV (reference sequence). The V end was cut by 1 base, the J end by 0 bases, with 10 bases between. The CDR3 is made up of 16 amino acids.

The rearrangement uses TRBV4-1 and TRBJ1-1; perhaps TRBD1 as D (5 bases). The CDR3 runs 14 residues. Trimming left V 1 base short and J 3 bases short, with 9 bases between. Germline V gene data show CDR1 as MGHRA and CDR2 as YSYEKL. DNA for the CDR3: TGCGCCAGCAGCCAAGGGGGGGTTTACACTGAAGCTTTCTTT. It is translated as CASSQGGVYTEAFF.

The rearrangement joins TRBV28 to TRBJ2-7; D is possibly TRBD1 or TRBD2 (6 bases each). The CDR3 totals 14 residues. CDR1 MDHEN and CDR2 SYDVKM come from the germline V gene. V was shortened by 2 bases and J by 6 bases, with 14 bases between the two germline ends. CDR3 nucleotides: TGTGCCAGCAGTTTAGAGGGGGGCTACCGCGAGCAGTACTTC. Translated, it gives CASSLEGGYREQYF. Variable domain in full (rest from reference TRBV28 and TRBJ2-7): DVKVTQSSRYLVKRTGEKVFLECVQDMDHENMFWYRQDPGLGLRLIYFSYDVKMKEKGDIPEGYSVSREKKERFSLILESASTNQTSMYLCASSLEGGYREQYFGPGTRLTVT.

The gene calls are TRBV7-2 and TRBJ2-5, with 11 positions matching TRBD2. The CDR3 has 16 residues. V was pared by 5 bases and J by 3 bases, with 8 bases of the junction left unmatched. In germline, CDR1 is SGHTA, CDR2 FQGNSA. As DNA, the CDR3 is TGTGCCAGCAGCCCCTGGGTAGCGGGAGGGGAAGAGACCCAGTACTTC. This codes for CASSPWVAGGEETQYF.